Listed below are T cell receptor beta chains from one sample, sequenced in a study of blood T cell repertoires in COVID-19. Measured with immunoSEQ multiplex PCR; TCRdb has only the in-frame clones, and not every one. The profile covers under 350,000 clones, with roughly 90% appearing a single time and around 2% taken by the ten largest. What was sequenced was peripheral blood. The receptors come from a man aged 50-59 years with acute or convalescent COVID-19. Both conserved end residues are part of each CDR3. The D gene is left open where the match is weak. Clone size is given for some rows only: seen once, a few or many times, or a class if the clone is expanded.

>TRBJ1-6|.|TRBV3-1/TRBV3-2|.
CASSQEAAGWDSPLHF
TGTGCCAGCAGCCAAGAGGCTGCAGGCTGGGATTCACCCCTCCACTTT
>TRBJ1-6|.|TRBV18|.
CASSPRGRTADSNSPLHF
TGTGCCAGCTCACCAAGGGGTAGAACAGCCGATTCCAATTCACCCCTCCACTTT
>TRBJ2-7|TRBD2|TRBV3-1/TRBV3-2|.
CASSQNSGGAREQYF
TGTGCCAGCAGCCAAAACAGCGGGGGGGCACGCGAGCAGTACTTC
>TRBJ2-2|.|TRBV7-8|once
CASTSRPGLNTGELFF
TGTGCCAGCACCTCGAGACCGGGACTTAACACCGGGGAGCTGTTTTTT
>TRBJ2-7|TRBD1|TRBV11-3|once
CASSLGQGGGEQYF
TGTGCCAGCAGCCTAGGACAGGGGGGAGGCGAGCAGTACTTC
>TRBJ1-4|TRBD1|TRBV30|.
CAWRNRGRIGEKLFF
TGTGCCTGGAGGAACAGGGGGCGCATCGGTGAAAAACTGTTTTTT
>TRBJ2-7|.|TRBV6-1|once
CASSEAIPLGPYEQYF
TGTGCCAGCAGTGAAGCAATACCCTTGGGCCCCTACGAGCAGTACTTC
>TRBJ1-2|TRBD1|TRBV5-6|few
CASSVARTGGNYGYTF
TGTGCCAGCAGCGTCGCTCGGACAGGGGGCAACTATGGCTACACCTTC
>TRBJ2-1|.|TRBV2|once
CASGIVGANEQFF
TGTGCCAGCGGGATAGTGGGGGCGAATGAGCAGTTCTTC
>TRBJ2-1|TRBD2|TRBV2|few
CASSASSGGAGEQFF
TGTGCCAGCAGTGCTTCTAGCGGGGGGGCCGGTGAGCAGTTCTTC
>TRBJ1-1|TRBD1|TRBV3-1/TRBV3-2|.
CASSQHSGGRSDTEAFF
TGTGCCAGCAGCCAACACTCAGGGGGGCGGTCGGACACTGAAGCTTTCTTT
>TRBJ1-1|TRBD1|TRBV7-9|.
CASSIQGTLSTEAFF
TGTGCCAGCAGCATACAGGGGACTCTGAGCACTGAAGCTTTCTTT
>TRBJ1-1|.|TRBV2|.
CASLPGGVTEAFF
TGTGCCAGCCTCCCGGGGGGAGTCACTGAAGCTTTCTTT
>TRBJ1-4|.|TRBV5-1|.
CASSYGLSSNEKLFF
TGCGCCAGCAGCTACGGCCTTTCTAGTAATGAAAAACTGTTTTTT
>TRBJ1-5|.|TRBV11-3|.
CASSSARRGNQPQHF
TGTGCCAGCAGCTCGGCACGGAGAGGCAATCAGCCCCAGCATTTT
>TRBJ2-1|TRBD1|TRBV19|.
CASSNHRGEQFF
TGTGCCAGTAGTAACCACAGGGGTGAGCAGTTCTTC
>TRBJ1-5|TRBD1|TRBV3-1/TRBV3-2|.
CASSPGTAISNQPQHF
TGTGCCAGCAGCCCGGGGACAGCCATTAGCAATCAGCCCCAGCATTTT
>TRBJ1-5|TRBD1|TRBV19|.
CASIDRTGIQPQHF
TGTGCCAGTATTGATAGGACAGGGATTCAGCCCCAGCATTTT
>TRBJ2-3|TRBD2|TRBV6-5|.
CATREGLADTQYF
TGTGCCACCAGGGAGGGGCTGGCAGATACGCAGTATTTT
>TRBJ2-3|TRBD1|TRBV12-3/TRBV12-4|few
CASSPGTGERYF
TGTGCCAGCAGTCCCGGGACAGGGGAAAGGTATTTT